One T cell receptor (beta chain) is described in this entry. This sample was included in a study of OX40 agonist ivuxolimab in advanced cancers. Study context: Every 2 weeks, patients got intravenous ivuxolimab at one of six dose levels (0.01-10 mg/kg).

Assay used: immunoSEQ multiplex PCR; TCRdb lists only in-frame clones, some missing. The table shows under 65,000 clones, with 80% to 90% occurring only once. V was clipped by 2 bases and J by 9 bases, with 14 bases between them. The CDR3 consists of 15 residues. Germline V lookup: CDR1 SNHLY, CDR2 FYNNEI. No patient had autoimmune disease or received systemic immunosuppression. The chain is built from TRBV2 and TRBJ1-6; D is ambiguous. This clonotype was sampled from an adult with an advanced solid tumor such as melanoma, head and neck, liver or kidney cancer. The source material was CD4+ or CD8+ T cells sorted from blood, sampled in a trial of the OX40 agonist ivuxolimab. DNA for the CDR3: TGTGCCAGCAGTGAACAAACCAGTGATCTTTCACCCCTCCACTTT. It is translated as CASSEQTSDLSPLHF.